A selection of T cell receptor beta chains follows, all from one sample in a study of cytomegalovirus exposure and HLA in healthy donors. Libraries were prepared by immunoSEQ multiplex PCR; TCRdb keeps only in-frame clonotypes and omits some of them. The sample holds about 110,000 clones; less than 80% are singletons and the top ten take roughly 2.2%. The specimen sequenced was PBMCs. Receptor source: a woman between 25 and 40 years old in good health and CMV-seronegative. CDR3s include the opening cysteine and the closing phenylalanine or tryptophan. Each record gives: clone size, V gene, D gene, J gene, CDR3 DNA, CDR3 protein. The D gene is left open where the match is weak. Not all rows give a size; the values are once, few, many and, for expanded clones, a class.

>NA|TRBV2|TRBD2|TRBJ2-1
TGTGCCAGCAGTGGTACCGGGACTAGCGAAAGAAGGAGCTCCTACAATGAGCAGTTCTTC
CASSGTGTSERRSSYNEQFF
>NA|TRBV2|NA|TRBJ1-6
TGTGCCAGCAGTTCCGTAGGGTACAGGCTAAGCTATAATTCACCCCTCCACTTT
CASSSVGYRLSYNSPLHF
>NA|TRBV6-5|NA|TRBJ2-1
TGTGCCAGCAGCCCCTCTAGCGAAACCTACAATGAGCAGTTCTTC
CASSPSSETYNEQFF
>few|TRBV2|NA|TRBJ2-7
TGTGCCAGCATGGCCTCGCAGATCCTAGGGGGCTACGAGCAGTACTTC
CASMASQILGGYEQYF
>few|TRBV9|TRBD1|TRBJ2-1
TGTGCCAGCAGCGTACCCGGGACAGGACTTTACAATGAGCAGTTCTTC
CASSVPGTGLYNEQFF
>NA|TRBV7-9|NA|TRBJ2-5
TGTGCCAGCAGCTCCCCCCGCGGAGGGGGCATGGAGACCCAGTACTTC
CASSSPRGGGMETQYF
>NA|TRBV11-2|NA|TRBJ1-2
TGTGCCAGCAGCCCCCTCGGGGACTATGGCTACACCTTC
CASSPLGDYGYTF
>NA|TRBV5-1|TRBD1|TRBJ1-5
TGCGCCAGCAGTCCACAGGGGAATCAGCCCCAGCATTTT
CASSPQGNQPQHF
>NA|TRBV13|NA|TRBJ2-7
TGTGCCAGCAGCTTAGAGTTCGCAGGATCCTTAAAGGAGCAGTACTTC
CASSLEFAGSLKEQYF
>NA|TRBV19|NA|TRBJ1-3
TGTGCCAGTAGTAAAACAGGGACCGGAAACACCATATATTTT
CASSKTGTGNTIYF
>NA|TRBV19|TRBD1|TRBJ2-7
TGTGCCAGTAGTACCTCCGGGACAGGGCGACTCGACGAGCAGTACTTC
CASSTSGTGRLDEQYF
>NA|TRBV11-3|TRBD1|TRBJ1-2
TGTGCTAGCAGCTTAGGACAGGGCGATGGCTACACCTTC
CASSLGQGDGYTF
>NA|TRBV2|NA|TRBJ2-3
TGTGCCAGCTGGACAGTTTTTGATACGCAGTATTTT
CASWTVFDTQYF
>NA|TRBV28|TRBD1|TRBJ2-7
TGTGCCAGTACCCCCAGGACAGGGGGCGAGCAGTACTTC
CASTPRTGGEQYF
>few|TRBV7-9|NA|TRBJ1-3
TGTGCCAGCAGCCCCAGATCCGCAGGGGCTGGAAACACCATATATTTT
CASSPRSAGAGNTIYF
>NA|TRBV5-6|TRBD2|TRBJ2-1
TGTGCCAGCAGCCCGACTAGCGGGAGGTATGAGCAGTTCTTC
CASSPTSGRYEQFF
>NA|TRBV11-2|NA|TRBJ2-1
TGTGCCAGCAGCCCAATCCGTGGGAGCTCCTACAATGAGCAGTTCTTC
CASSPIRGSSYNEQFF
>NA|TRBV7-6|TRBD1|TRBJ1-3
TGTGCCAGCAGCTTAGGGCCAGGGGGTGGAAACACCATATATTTT
CASSLGPGGGNTIYF
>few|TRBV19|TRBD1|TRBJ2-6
TGTGCCAGTAGCCCCAGACAGGGGTCAGGGGCCAACGTCCTGACTTTC
CASSPRQGSGANVLTF
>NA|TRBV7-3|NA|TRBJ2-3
TGTGCCAGCAGCTTATATGGCGGGACCGCAGATACGCAGTATTTT
CASSLYGGTADTQYF
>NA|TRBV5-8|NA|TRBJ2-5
TGTGCCAGCACCCTCGAGGGGAGGACGGAGACCCAGTACTTC
CASTLEGRTETQYF
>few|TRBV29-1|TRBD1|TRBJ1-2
TGCAGCGTACAACAGGGGGCGTTTAATGGCTACACCTTC
CSVQQGAFNGYTF